Listed here is a single TCR beta chain. Antigen: not known. This record comes from a study of PD-1 blockade in classical Hodgkin lymphoma. Profiled with immunoSEQ multiplex PCR; TCRdb holds only in-frame clones, not every one. The table has thousands of clones, nearly 85% seen once. The ends lost 5 bases at V and 6 bases at J; junction bases unmatched: 16. Per germline, CDR1 SGHRS and CDR2 YFSETQ. This CDR3 has 16 residues. Notes on the study in general: Before treatment, TCR diversity in newly diagnosed patients was reportedly lower than in healthy donors.

Time point given: cycle 4 day 1 (C4D1), after 5 to 7 weeks of nivolumab. Every patient was affected by relapse after autologous stem cell transplantation, while exposure to brentuximab vedotin was not uniform. This TCR was recovered from a human donor with classical Hodgkin lymphoma. The chain combines TRBV5-1 with TRBJ1-2, with 7 bases identical to TRBD1. The sample consisted of peripheral blood mononuclear cells (PBMCs), taken before the fourth cycle of nivolumab. Written as DNA, the CDR3 is TGCGCCAGCAGACATTCTCCGGGACAGCTCCGGGATGGCTACACCTTC. This codes for CASRHSPGQLRDGYTF.